These T cell receptor beta chains were read from a single sample in a study of T-cell memory formation after mild COVID-19. Each CDR3 protein gets one entry after TCRdb re-called the 5' RACE reads with MiXCR. The sample records 170,000 or so distinct CDR3 sequences, 20% to 25% being singletons. Sequencing was carried out using PBMCs or a T cell subset sorted from them (not recorded which). These receptors all come from an adult woman who had mild COVID-19 (a few samples of this study predate the infection). Cell type and time point are not known. Both conserved end residues are part of each CDR3. Fields, in order: V gene, clone size, D gene, J gene, CDR3 protein, CDR3 DNA. D genes are given only for firm matches. Clone size is stated in some rows and not others, as once, few, many or a class when expanded.

v_gene: TRBV7-8
abundance: NA
d_gene: TRBD2
j_gene: TRBJ2-3
CDR3aa: CASSFPLAGDTDTQYF
CDR3nt: TGTGCCAGCAGCTTCCCTTTAGCGGGGGACACAGATACGCAGTATTTT

v_gene: TRBV7-9
abundance: few
d_gene: TRBD1
j_gene: TRBJ2-7
CDR3aa: CASSHRDRVDEQYF
CDR3nt: TGTGCCAGCAGCCACCGGGACAGGGTCGACGAGCAGTACTTC

v_gene: TRBV12-3/TRBV12-4
abundance: few
d_gene: NA
j_gene: TRBJ1-1
CDR3aa: CASRQGSTEAFF
CDR3nt: TGTGCCAGCAGGCAGGGTAGCACTGAAGCTTTCTTT

v_gene: TRBV7-6
abundance: few
d_gene: TRBD2
j_gene: TRBJ2-1
CDR3aa: CASSLELAGGPHEQFF
CDR3nt: TGTGCCAGCAGCTTAGAACTAGCGGGAGGGCCCCATGAGCAGTTCTTC

v_gene: TRBV6-5
abundance: NA
d_gene: NA
j_gene: TRBJ2-7
CDR3aa: CASSYEGGKGEQYF
CDR3nt: TGTGCCAGCAGTTACGAGGGGGGTAAGGGCGAGCAGTACTTC

v_gene: TRBV7-9
abundance: few
d_gene: TRBD1
j_gene: TRBJ1-1
CDR3aa: CASSAARGMNTEAFF
CDR3nt: TGTGCCAGCAGCGCCGCCAGGGGGATGAACACTGAAGCTTTCTTT

v_gene: TRBV29-1
abundance: NA
d_gene: NA
j_gene: TRBJ1-2
CDR3aa: CSVVAEIYGYTF
CDR3nt: TGCAGCGTTGTGGCAGAGATCTATGGCTACACCTTC

v_gene: TRBV20-1
abundance: NA
d_gene: NA
j_gene: TRBJ2-7
CDR3aa: CSARARPASYEQYF
CDR3nt: TGCAGTGCTAGAGCTCGCCCGGCCTCCTACGAGCAGTACTTC

v_gene: TRBV20-1
abundance: few
d_gene: TRBD2
j_gene: TRBJ2-1
CDR3aa: CSASSGTSSYNEQFF
CDR3nt: TGCAGTGCGTCTTCCGGGACTAGCTCCTACAATGAGCAGTTCTTC

v_gene: TRBV24-1
abundance: NA
d_gene: TRBD1
j_gene: TRBJ2-2
CDR3aa: CATSGSQGAQVTGELFF
CDR3nt: TGTGCCACCAGTGGTTCACAGGGGGCGCAGGTCACCGGGGAGCTGTTTTTT

v_gene: TRBV12-3/TRBV12-4
abundance: NA
d_gene: NA
j_gene: TRBJ1-2
CDR3aa: CASGWWSGRDYTF
CDR3nt: TGTGCCAGCGGCTGGTGGTCGGGAAGGGACTACACCTTC

v_gene: TRBV29-1
abundance: few
d_gene: NA
j_gene: TRBJ1-1
CDR3aa: CSVEDPWGAEAFF
CDR3nt: TGCAGCGTTGAAGATCCCTGGGGGGCTGAAGCTTTCTTT

v_gene: TRBV7-9
abundance: NA
d_gene: NA
j_gene: TRBJ2-5
CDR3aa: CASSGTGAGRETQYF
CDR3nt: TGTGCCAGCAGCGGCACGGGGGCCGGAAGGGAGACCCAGTACTTC

v_gene: TRBV27
abundance: NA
d_gene: NA
j_gene: TRBJ2-1
CDR3aa: CASSFSLGDEQFF
CDR3nt: TGTGCCAGCAGTTTCTCCTTGGGCGATGAGCAGTTCTTC

v_gene: TRBV7-9
abundance: few
d_gene: NA
j_gene: TRBJ2-1
CDR3aa: CASSPRENNEQFF
CDR3nt: TGTGCCAGCAGCCCGCGGGAAAACAATGAGCAGTTCTTC

v_gene: TRBV29-1
abundance: NA
d_gene: NA
j_gene: TRBJ1-5
CDR3aa: CSVYAGGNQPQHF
CDR3nt: TGCAGCGTTTACGCCGGCGGCAATCAGCCCCAGCATTTT

v_gene: TRBV6-5
abundance: NA
d_gene: NA
j_gene: TRBJ1-2
CDR3aa: CASRPGLTNYGYTF
CDR3nt: TGTGCCAGCAGACCGGGACTTACGAACTATGGCTACACCTTC

v_gene: TRBV4-1
abundance: few
d_gene: NA
j_gene: TRBJ1-5
CDR3aa: CASSQAGLGQPQHF
CDR3nt: TGCGCCAGCAGCCAGGCCGGGCTGGGTCAGCCCCAGCATTTT

v_gene: TRBV9
abundance: NA
d_gene: NA
j_gene: TRBJ2-7
CDR3aa: CASSVAGENSYEQYF
CDR3nt: TGTGCCAGCAGCGTAGCGGGGGAGAACTCCTACGAGCAGTACTTC

v_gene: TRBV30
abundance: few
d_gene: NA
j_gene: TRBJ1-3
CDR3aa: CAWSVGAGAIYF
CDR3nt: TGTGCCTGGAGTGTAGGTGCAGGGGCCATATATTTT

v_gene: TRBV13
abundance: NA
d_gene: TRBD2
j_gene: TRBJ2-6
CDR3aa: CASSLGLAGGFGANVLTF
CDR3nt: TGTGCCAGCAGCCTCGGACTAGCGGGAGGGTTTGGGGCCAACGTCCTGACTTTC

v_gene: TRBV6-5
abundance: few
d_gene: TRBD1
j_gene: TRBJ1-2
CDR3aa: CASSLGTGMNGYTF
CDR3nt: TGTGCCAGCAGTCTCGGGACAGGGATGAATGGCTACACCTTC

v_gene: TRBV5-1
abundance: NA
d_gene: NA
j_gene: TRBJ2-7
CDR3aa: CASSQNWGEGSGQYF
CDR3nt: TGCGCCAGCAGCCAAAACTGGGGAGAGGGGAGTGGGCAGTACTTC

v_gene: TRBV27
abundance: once
d_gene: TRBD1
j_gene: TRBJ2-3
CDR3aa: CASSAGQGGTDTQYF
CDR3nt: TGTGCCAGCAGCGCGGGACAGGGGGGCACAGATACGCAGTATTTT

v_gene: TRBV7-8
abundance: few
d_gene: NA
j_gene: TRBJ2-4
CDR3aa: CASSVNRGPGNIQYF
CDR3nt: TGTGCCAGCAGCGTAAACCGGGGACCGGGAAACATTCAGTACTTC

v_gene: TRBV12-3/TRBV12-4
abundance: few
d_gene: TRBD2
j_gene: TRBJ2-2
CDR3aa: CASSRGEDHSGELFF
CDR3nt: TGTGCCAGCAGCCGGGGGGAGGATCATAGCGGGGAGCTGTTTTTT

v_gene: TRBV7-9
abundance: few
d_gene: NA
j_gene: TRBJ1-2
CDR3aa: CASHHINHRESGYTF
CDR3nt: TGTGCCAGCCACCATATAAACCACAGGGAGAGTGGCTACACCTTC

v_gene: TRBV12-3/TRBV12-4
abundance: NA
d_gene: TRBD2
j_gene: TRBJ2-1
CDR3aa: CASSLPFSSGSNEQFF
CDR3nt: TGTGCCAGCAGTTTACCTTTTTCGAGCGGGAGCAATGAGCAGTTCTTC

v_gene: TRBV4-1
abundance: NA
d_gene: NA
j_gene: TRBJ1-1
CDR3aa: CASSLHRREWNTEAFF
CDR3nt: TGCGCCAGCAGCCTACATCGCAGGGAGTGGAACACTGAAGCTTTCTTT

v_gene: TRBV12-3/TRBV12-4
abundance: NA
d_gene: NA
j_gene: TRBJ1-1
CDR3aa: CASSLKAVEAFF
CDR3nt: TGTGCCAGCAGTTTAAAGGCGGTCGAAGCTTTCTTT

v_gene: TRBV13
abundance: NA
d_gene: NA
j_gene: TRBJ2-7
CDR3aa: CASSLGRGSSEQYF
CDR3nt: TGTGCCAGCAGCTTAGGCAGGGGATCTTCCGAGCAGTACTTC

v_gene: TRBV4-1
abundance: few
d_gene: NA
j_gene: TRBJ2-1
CDR3aa: CASKRYNEQFF
CDR3nt: TGCGCCAGCAAGCGGTACAATGAGCAGTTCTTC

v_gene: TRBV12-3/TRBV12-4
abundance: many
d_gene: NA
j_gene: TRBJ2-1
CDR3aa: CASSPDSNEQFF
CDR3nt: TGTGCCAGCAGCCCGGACAGCAATGAGCAGTTCTTC

v_gene: TRBV9
abundance: NA
d_gene: NA
j_gene: TRBJ1-5
CDR3aa: CASSVDSTLGTPQHF
CDR3nt: TGTGCCAGCAGCGTAGATAGTACGCTCGGGACGCCCCAGCATTTT

v_gene: TRBV20-1
abundance: NA
d_gene: TRBD1
j_gene: TRBJ2-1
CDR3aa: CSAEDRGSYNEQFF
CDR3nt: TGCAGTGCTGAGGACAGGGGCTCCTACAATGAGCAGTTCTTC

v_gene: TRBV6-2/TRBV6-3
abundance: NA
d_gene: NA
j_gene: TRBJ2-3
CDR3aa: CASSYSSVADTQYF
CDR3nt: TGTGCCAGCAGTTACTCGAGCGTCGCAGATACGCAGTATTTT

v_gene: TRBV4-1
abundance: few
d_gene: TRBD2
j_gene: TRBJ2-1
CDR3aa: CASSQDRGTSGVEQFF
CDR3nt: TGCGCCAGCAGCCAAGATCGGGGGACTAGCGGGGTAGAGCAGTTCTTC

v_gene: TRBV7-3
abundance: NA
d_gene: NA
j_gene: TRBJ2-2
CDR3aa: CASSLTRASVAGELFF
CDR3nt: TGTGCCAGCAGCTTAACTCGGGCTAGCGTTGCCGGGGAGCTGTTTTTT

v_gene: TRBV27
abundance: few
d_gene: NA
j_gene: TRBJ1-5
CDR3aa: CASSPWPGEFNQPQHF
CDR3nt: TGTGCCAGCAGTCCCTGGCCAGGGGAGTTCAATCAGCCCCAGCATTTT

v_gene: TRBV5-1
abundance: NA
d_gene: TRBD1
j_gene: TRBJ2-7
CDR3aa: CASSSGTASSYEQYF
CDR3nt: TGCGCCAGCAGCTCAGGGACAGCAAGCTCCTACGAGCAGTACTTC

v_gene: TRBV4-2
abundance: few
d_gene: TRBD1
j_gene: TRBJ2-7
CDR3aa: CASSPPGQGIYEQYF
CDR3nt: TGTGCCAGCAGCCCCCCGGGACAGGGAATTTACGAGCAGTACTTC

v_gene: TRBV19
abundance: NA
d_gene: NA
j_gene: TRBJ2-7
CDR3aa: CASRLQGEYEQYF
CDR3nt: TGTGCCAGTAGGTTACAGGGAGAATACGAGCAGTACTTC

v_gene: TRBV11-3
abundance: few
d_gene: NA
j_gene: TRBJ2-1
CDR3aa: CASSSQVGEQFF
CDR3nt: TGTGCCAGCAGCTCACAGGTTGGGGAGCAGTTCTTC

v_gene: TRBV29-1
abundance: NA
d_gene: NA
j_gene: TRBJ2-3
CDR3aa: CSVELGTGTDTQYF
CDR3nt: TGCAGCGTTGAACTCGGGACTGGCACAGATACGCAGTATTTT

v_gene: TRBV5-1
abundance: few
d_gene: NA
j_gene: TRBJ2-1
CDR3aa: CASSLEAGAYSYNEQFF
CDR3nt: TGCGCCAGCAGCTTGGAGGCGGGGGCCTACTCCTACAATGAGCAGTTCTTC

v_gene: TRBV4-3
abundance: NA
d_gene: NA
j_gene: TRBJ2-7
CDR3aa: CASSHGTEASYEQYF
CDR3nt: TGCGCCAGCAGCCATGGGACCGAAGCCTCCTACGAGCAGTACTTC

v_gene: TRBV13
abundance: NA
d_gene: NA
j_gene: TRBJ1-1
CDR3aa: CASSVAPGVNTEAFF
CDR3nt: TGTGCCAGCAGCGTTGCACCTGGGGTGAACACTGAAGCTTTCTTT